The T cell receptor beta chain under discussion was sequenced for a study of T cells after yellow fever vaccination. About the study: Preparing low-cell-number fractions relied on SMART-Seq v4 Ultra Low Input.

Making TCR cDNA involved 5'RACE template switching, which added UMIs and a universal primer site. TCRdb analysed the 5' RACE reads with MiXCR anew, one entry per CDR3 protein. The sample lists a few hundred thousand distinct CDR3 sequences, 8.7% occurring once. This clonotype was detected many times. Its specificity is unknown. General study results and limits: FACS-sorted repertoires could harbor abundant contaminating bulk-population clonotypes. A large majority of primary-vaccination clones showed up again after the booster (96% CD4, 75% to 90% CD8).

Trimming cost V 5 bases and J 6 bases, with 10 bases left between them. This CDR3 region has 12 residues. Germline assignment: CDR1 SGHTA and CDR2 FQGNSA. Source: PBMCs, taken on the day of the first yellow fever vaccination. The TCR originated in a man younger than 35 who received the YFV17D yellow fever vaccine. The chain is built from TRBV7-2 and TRBJ1-1; D remains unclear. CDR3 DNA: TGTGCCAGCAGCCTCCGGAAATCTGAAGCTTTCTTT. Protein product: CASSLRKSEAFF.